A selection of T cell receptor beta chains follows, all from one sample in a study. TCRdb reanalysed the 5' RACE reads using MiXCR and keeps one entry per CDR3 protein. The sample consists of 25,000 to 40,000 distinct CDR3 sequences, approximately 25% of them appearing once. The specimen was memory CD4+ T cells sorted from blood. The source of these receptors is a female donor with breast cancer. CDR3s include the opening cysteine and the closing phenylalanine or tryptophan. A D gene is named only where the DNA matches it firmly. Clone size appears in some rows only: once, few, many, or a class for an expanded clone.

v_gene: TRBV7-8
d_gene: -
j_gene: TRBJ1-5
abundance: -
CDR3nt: TGTGCCAGCAGCTTAGGAAGGATGAATCAGCCCCAGCATTTT
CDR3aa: CASSLGRMNQPQHF

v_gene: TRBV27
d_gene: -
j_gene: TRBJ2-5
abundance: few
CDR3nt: TGTGCCAGCAGCCGTGAGGGAGGACAAGAGACCCAGTACTTC
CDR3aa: CASSREGGQETQYF

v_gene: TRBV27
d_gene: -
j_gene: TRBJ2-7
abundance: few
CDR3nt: TGTGCCAGCAGCAAAGGGGCTTCGGGCTACGAGCAGTACTTC
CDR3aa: CASSKGASGYEQYF

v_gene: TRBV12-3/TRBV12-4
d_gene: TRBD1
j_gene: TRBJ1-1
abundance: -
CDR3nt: TGTGCCAGCAGACCCGGGACAGGGGCCACTGAAGCTTTCTTT
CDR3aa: CASRPGTGATEAFF

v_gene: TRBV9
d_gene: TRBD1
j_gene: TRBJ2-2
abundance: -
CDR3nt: TGTGCCAGCAGCGTCGGGGGGACAGGGGTAACCGGGGAGCTGTTTTTT
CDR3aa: CASSVGGTGVTGELFF

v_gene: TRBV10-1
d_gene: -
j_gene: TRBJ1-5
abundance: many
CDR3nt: TGCGCCAGCCTAAGAACAGTTAAAGGCAATCAGCCCCAGCATTTT
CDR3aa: CASLRTVKGNQPQHF

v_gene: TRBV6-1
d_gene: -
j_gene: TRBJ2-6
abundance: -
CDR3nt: TGTGCCAGCCGAAACAGAGTCTCTGGGGCCAACGTCCTGACTTTC
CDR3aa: CASRNRVSGANVLTF

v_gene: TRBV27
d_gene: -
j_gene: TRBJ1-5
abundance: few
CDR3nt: TGTGCCAGCAGTTCCGGACGGGAAAAAAATCAGCCCCAGCATTTT
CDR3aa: CASSSGREKNQPQHF

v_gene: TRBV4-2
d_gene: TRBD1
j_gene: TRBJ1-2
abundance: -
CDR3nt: TGTGCCAGCAGCCAGCCGGGACAGGGCACCTATGGCTACACCTTC
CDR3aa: CASSQPGQGTYGYTF

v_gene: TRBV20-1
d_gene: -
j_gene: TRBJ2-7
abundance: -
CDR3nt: TGCAGTGCCAGGGGTGGGGCTAGCCGTTCCTACGAGCAGTACTTC
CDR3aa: CSARGGASRSYEQYF

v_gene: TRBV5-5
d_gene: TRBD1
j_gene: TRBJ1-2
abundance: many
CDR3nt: TGTGCCAGCAGCATAACGACAGGGGGAGGCTACACCTTC
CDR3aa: CASSITTGGGYTF

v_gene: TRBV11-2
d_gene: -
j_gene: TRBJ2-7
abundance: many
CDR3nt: TGTGCCAGCAGCCCCCGACAGGTCCCCTACGAGCAGTACTTC
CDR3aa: CASSPRQVPYEQYF

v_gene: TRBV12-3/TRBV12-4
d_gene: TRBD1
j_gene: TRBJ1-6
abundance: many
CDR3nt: TGTGCCAGCAGTTACGGACAGGGGATTGTATCACCCCTCCACTTT
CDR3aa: CASSYGQGIVSPLHF

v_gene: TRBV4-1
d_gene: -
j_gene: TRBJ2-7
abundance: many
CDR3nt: TGCGCCAGCAGTGATGGACTTGGCTACGAGCAGTACTTC
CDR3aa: CASSDGLGYEQYF

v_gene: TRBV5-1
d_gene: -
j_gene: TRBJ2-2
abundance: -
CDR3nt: TGCGCCAGCAGCTTTGGGGACACGAACACCGGGGAGCTGTTTTTT
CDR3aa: CASSFGDTNTGELFF

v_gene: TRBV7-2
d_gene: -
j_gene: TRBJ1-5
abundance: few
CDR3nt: TGTGCCAGCAGCTCGTACGCGGGGGGAAACCAGCCCCAGCATTTT
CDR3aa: CASSSYAGGNQPQHF

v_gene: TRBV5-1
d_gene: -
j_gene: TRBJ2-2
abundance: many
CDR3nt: TGCGCCAGCAGCAGGGACACCGGGGAGCTGTTTTTT
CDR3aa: CASSRDTGELFF

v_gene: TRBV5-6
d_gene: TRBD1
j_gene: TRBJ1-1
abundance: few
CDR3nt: TGTGCCAGCAGCTTGGTGACAGGGGGAGCTTTCTTT
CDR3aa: CASSLVTGGAFF

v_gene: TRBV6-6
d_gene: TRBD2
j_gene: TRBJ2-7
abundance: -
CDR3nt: TGTGCCAGCAGTTCGGAACTAGCGGGGGAGTCCTACGAGCAGTACTTC
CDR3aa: CASSSELAGESYEQYF

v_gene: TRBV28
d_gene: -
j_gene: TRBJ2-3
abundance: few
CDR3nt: TGTGCCAGCTTGAGGGGGGGAAGAGATACGCAGTATTTT
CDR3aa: CASLRGGRDTQYF

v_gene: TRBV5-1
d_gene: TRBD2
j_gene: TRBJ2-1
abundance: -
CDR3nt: TGCGCCAGCAGCGTGGGGACTAGCGGGGGGGAGGACAATGAGCAGTTCTTC
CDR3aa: CASSVGTSGGEDNEQFF

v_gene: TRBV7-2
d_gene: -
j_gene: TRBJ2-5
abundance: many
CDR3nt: TGTGCCAGCAGCTCGATAGCGGAGAGTCAAGAGACCCAGTACTTC
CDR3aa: CASSSIAESQETQYF

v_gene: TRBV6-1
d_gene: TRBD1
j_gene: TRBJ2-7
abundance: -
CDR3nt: TGTGCCAGCAGTGTTTGGCAGGGGGCCTACGAGCAGTACTTC
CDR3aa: CASSVWQGAYEQYF

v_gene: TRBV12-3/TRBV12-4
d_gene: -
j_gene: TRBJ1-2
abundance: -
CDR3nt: TGTGCCAGCAGTGCACAGTTGGAGTCTAACTATGGCTACGCCTTC
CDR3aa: CASSAQLESNYGYAF

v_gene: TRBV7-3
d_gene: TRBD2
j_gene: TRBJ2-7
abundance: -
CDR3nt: TGTGCCAGCAGCTCAGACGGGACTAGGGTTTTCCACGAGCAGTACTTC
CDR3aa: CASSSDGTRVFHEQYF

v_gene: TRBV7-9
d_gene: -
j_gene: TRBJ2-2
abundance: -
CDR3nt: TGTGCCAGCAGCTCAAGCATACAAGACATCCCGAACACCGGGGAGCTGTTTTTT
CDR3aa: CASSSSIQDIPNTGELFF

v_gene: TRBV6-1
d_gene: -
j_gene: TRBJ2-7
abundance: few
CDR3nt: TGTGCCTGCAGTGAAGACGTCTCCTACGAGCAGTACTTC
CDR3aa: CACSEDVSYEQYF

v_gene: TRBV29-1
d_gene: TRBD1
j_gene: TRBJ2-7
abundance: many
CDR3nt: TGCAGCGTTGAAGGCCAGGGGGACGAGCAGTACTTC
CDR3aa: CSVEGQGDEQYF

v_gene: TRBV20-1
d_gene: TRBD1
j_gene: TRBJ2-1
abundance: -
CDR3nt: TGCAGTGCTAGAGATTCGGGGAGAGGGGGCCACAATGAGCAGTTCTTC
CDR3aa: CSARDSGRGGHNEQFF

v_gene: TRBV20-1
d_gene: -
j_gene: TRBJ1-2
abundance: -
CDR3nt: TGCAGTGCCCCAGAGGATGACTATGGCTACACCTTC
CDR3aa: CSAPEDDYGYTF

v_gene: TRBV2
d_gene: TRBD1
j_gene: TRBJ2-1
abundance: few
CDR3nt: TGTGCCAGCAGTGAAGGGCAGGGGGAGTACAATGAGCAGTTCTTC
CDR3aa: CASSEGQGEYNEQFF

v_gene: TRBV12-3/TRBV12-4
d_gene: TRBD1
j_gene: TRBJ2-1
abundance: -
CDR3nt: TGTGCCAGCAGTCCCTACAGGGGTAATGAGCAGTTCTTC
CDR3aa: CASSPYRGNEQFF

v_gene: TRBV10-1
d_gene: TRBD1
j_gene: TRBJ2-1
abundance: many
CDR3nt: TGCGCCAGCAGTGAGTCCAGGGGGCCCTACAATGAGCAGTTCTTC
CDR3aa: CASSESRGPYNEQFF

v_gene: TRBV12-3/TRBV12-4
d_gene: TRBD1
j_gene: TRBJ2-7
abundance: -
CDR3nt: TGTGCCAGCAGTTTGGCAGGGGGATCCTACGAGCAGTACTTC
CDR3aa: CASSLAGGSYEQYF

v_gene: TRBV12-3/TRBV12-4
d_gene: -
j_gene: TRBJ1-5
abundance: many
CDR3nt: TGTGCCAGCAGTTCCTACAGCGATCAGCCCCAGCATTTT
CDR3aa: CASSSYSDQPQHF

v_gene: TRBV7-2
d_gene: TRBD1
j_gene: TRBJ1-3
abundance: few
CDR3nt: TGTGCCAGCAGCGAAAGGGGTCAGGGGGTGAAGGGAAACACCATATATTTT
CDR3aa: CASSERGQGVKGNTIYF

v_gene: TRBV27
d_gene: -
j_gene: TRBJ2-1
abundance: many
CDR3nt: TGTGCCAGCGGAGGATCTGGTGAGCAGTTCTTC
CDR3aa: CASGGSGEQFF

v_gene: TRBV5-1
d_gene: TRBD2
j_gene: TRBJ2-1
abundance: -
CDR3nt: TGCGCCAGCAGGTTAGGCCCTCAGCGGGATGAGAATGAGCAGTTCTTC
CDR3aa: CASRLGPQRDENEQFF

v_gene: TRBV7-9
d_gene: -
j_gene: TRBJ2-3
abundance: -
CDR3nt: TGTGCCAGCAGCCCCGCGGACAGTTCTAGCACAGATACGCAGTATTTT
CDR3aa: CASSPADSSSTDTQYF

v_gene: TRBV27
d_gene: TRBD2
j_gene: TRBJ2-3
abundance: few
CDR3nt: TGTGCCAGCACCGGACTAGCGGGGGGGCCCCCAGATACGCAGTATTTT
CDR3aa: CASTGLAGGPPDTQYF

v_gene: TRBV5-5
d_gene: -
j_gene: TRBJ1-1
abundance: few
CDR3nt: TGTGCCAGCAGCCCGTTTAGAGAGAGTGAAGCTTTCTTT
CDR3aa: CASSPFRESEAFF

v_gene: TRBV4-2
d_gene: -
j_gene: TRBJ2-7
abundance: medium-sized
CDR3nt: TGTGCCAGCAGCCAAGCCTACGAGCAGTACTTC
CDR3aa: CASSQAYEQYF

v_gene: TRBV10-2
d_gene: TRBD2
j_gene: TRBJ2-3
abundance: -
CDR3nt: TGCGCCAGCAGTGAGGCGGGGGTCGGTTCAGATACGCAGTATTTT
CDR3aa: CASSEAGVGSDTQYF

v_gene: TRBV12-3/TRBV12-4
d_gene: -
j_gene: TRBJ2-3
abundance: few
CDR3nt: TGTGCCAGCAGTTTTCGGTCTACCACGCAGTATTTT
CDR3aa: CASSFRSTTQYF

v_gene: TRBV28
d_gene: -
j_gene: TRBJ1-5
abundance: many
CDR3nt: TGTGCCAGCAGCTGGGGGGCTCAGCCCCAGCATTTT
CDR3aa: CASSWGAQPQHF

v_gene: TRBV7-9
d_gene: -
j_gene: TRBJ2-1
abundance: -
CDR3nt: TGTGCCAGCAGCTTCCCCTCAGGAGGAGGAGAGGCAATCTACAATGAGCAGTTCTTC
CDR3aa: CASSFPSGGGEAIYNEQFF

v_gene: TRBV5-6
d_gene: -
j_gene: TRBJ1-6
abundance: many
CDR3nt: TGTGCCAGCAGCTTGGCGAAGAGTTTTAATTCACCCCTCCACTTT
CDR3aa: CASSLAKSFNSPLHF

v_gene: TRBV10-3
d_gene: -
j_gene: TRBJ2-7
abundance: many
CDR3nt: TGTGCCATCAGTGATGTGGACTACCCCTACGAGCAGTACTTC
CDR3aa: CAISDVDYPYEQYF

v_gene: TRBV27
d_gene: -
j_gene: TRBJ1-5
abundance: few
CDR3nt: TGTGCCAGCAGTTTATCGCGTGGTCGGGGGGGACATCAGCCCCAGCATTTT
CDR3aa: CASSLSRGRGGHQPQHF

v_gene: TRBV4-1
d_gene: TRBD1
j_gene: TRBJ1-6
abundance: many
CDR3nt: TGCGCCAGCAGCCAACTCAAGACAGGGGAAAATTCACCCCTCCACTTT
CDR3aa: CASSQLKTGENSPLHF

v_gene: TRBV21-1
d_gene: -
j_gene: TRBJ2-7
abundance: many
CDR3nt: TGTGCCAGCAGCAAAGAAGGGGACAGGGGGCCCTACGAGCAGTACTTC
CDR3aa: CASSKEGDRGPYEQYF